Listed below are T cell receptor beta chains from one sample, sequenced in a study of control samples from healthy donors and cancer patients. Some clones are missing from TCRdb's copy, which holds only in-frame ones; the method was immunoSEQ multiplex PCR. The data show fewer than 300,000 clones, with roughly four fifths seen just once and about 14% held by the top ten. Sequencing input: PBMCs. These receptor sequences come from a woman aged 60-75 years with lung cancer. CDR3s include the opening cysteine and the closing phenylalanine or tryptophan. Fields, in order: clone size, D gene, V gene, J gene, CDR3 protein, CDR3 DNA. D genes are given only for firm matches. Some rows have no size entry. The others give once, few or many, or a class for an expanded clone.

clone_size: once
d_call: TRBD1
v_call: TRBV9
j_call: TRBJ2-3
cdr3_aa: CASSVGGTGLDTQYF
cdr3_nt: TGTGCCAGCAGCGTAGGGGGGACAGGGTTAGATACGCAGTATTTT

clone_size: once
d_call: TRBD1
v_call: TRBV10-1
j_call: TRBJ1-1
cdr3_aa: CASSSGGNTEAFF
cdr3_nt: TGCGCCAGCAGTTCAGGGGGGAACACTGAAGCTTTCTTT

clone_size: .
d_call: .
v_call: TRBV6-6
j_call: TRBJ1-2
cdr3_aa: CASSYITPAPNYGYTF
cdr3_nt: TGTGCCAGCAGTTATATAACTCCGGCCCCCAACTATGGCTACACCTTC

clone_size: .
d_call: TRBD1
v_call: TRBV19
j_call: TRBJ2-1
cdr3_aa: CASSMYRGANNEQFF
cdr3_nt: TGTGCCAGTAGTATGTACAGGGGAGCAAACAATGAGCAGTTCTTC

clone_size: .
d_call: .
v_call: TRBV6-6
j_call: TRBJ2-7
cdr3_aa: CASSYSADYEQYF
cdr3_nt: TGTGCCAGCAGTTACTCGGCCGATTACGAGCAGTACTTC

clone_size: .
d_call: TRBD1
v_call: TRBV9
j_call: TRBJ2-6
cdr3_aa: CASSVRDSSSGANVLTF
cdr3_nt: TGTGCCAGCAGCGTCCGGGACAGTAGCTCTGGGGCCAACGTCCTGACTTTC

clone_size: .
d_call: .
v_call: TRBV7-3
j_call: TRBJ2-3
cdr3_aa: CASSLLGHRFEGDTQYF
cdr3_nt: TGTGCCAGCAGCTTACTAGGACACCGTTTCGAGGGAGATACGCAGTATTTT

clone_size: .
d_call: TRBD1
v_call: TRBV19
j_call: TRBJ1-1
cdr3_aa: CASRSDRGWTEAFF
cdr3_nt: TGTGCCAGCCGAAGCGACAGGGGCTGGACTGAAGCTTTCTTT

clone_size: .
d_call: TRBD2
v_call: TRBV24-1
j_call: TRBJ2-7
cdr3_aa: CATSDPGLAGEAQYF
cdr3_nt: TGTGCCACCAGTGACCCGGGACTAGCGGGAGAGGCTCAGTACTTC

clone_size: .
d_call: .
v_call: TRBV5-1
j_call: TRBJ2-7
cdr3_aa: CASSWDSSSYEQYF
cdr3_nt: TGCGCCAGCAGCTGGGACTCGAGCTCCTACGAGCAGTACTTC

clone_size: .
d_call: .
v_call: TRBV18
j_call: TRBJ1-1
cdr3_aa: CASSPRTAKGLNTEAFF
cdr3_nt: TGTGCCAGCTCACCTCGGACAGCGAAAGGGCTGAACACTGAAGCTTTCTTT

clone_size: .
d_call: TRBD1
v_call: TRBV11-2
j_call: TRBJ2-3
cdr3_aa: CASSSAGTGVADTQYF
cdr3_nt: TGTGCCAGCAGCTCTGCCGGGACAGGGGTCGCAGATACGCAGTATTTT

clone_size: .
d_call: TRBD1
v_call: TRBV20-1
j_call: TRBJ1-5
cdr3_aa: CSAGDRGRNQPQHF
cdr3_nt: TGCAGTGCTGGTGACAGGGGGCGGAATCAGCCCCAGCATTTT

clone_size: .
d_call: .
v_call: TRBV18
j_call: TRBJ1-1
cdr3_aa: CATTGSNTEAFF
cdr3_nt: TGTGCCACCACAGGGTCGAACACTGAAGCTTTCTTT

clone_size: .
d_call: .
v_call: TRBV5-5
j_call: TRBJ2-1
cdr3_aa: CASSWAPTPDNEQFF
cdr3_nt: TGTGCCAGCAGCTGGGCCCCTACCCCCGACAATGAGCAGTTCTTC